Sequencing of this TCR beta chain was carried out in a study of shared clonotypes between healthy human individuals. Notes on this clone: The antigen is undetermined.

General study points: Naive subsets usually exceeded memory subsets in estimated richness.

Once extracted for a subset, genomic DNA was divided evenly among several immunoSEQ plates. Profiled with immunoSEQ multiplex PCR; TCRdb holds only in-frame clones, not every one. The sample has around 2,000,000 clones, around 93% seen once; the top ten hold under 2%. Naive CD8 cells, CD45RO-negative and positively selected for CCR7, excluded terminally differentiated effector memory CD45RA+ cells. The CDR3 contains 13 residues. The germline V gene encodes CDR1 MNHNS and CDR2 SASEGT. V lost 6 bases to trimming and J lost 7 bases, with 13 bases between them. This TCR was sampled from a man between 18 and 35 years old in good health. Some clones in this sample may be carry-over from other donors' samples. The sequenced sample consisted of naive CD8+ T cells from PBMCs. J is TRBJ2-1 and V is TRBV6-1; no reliable D call. DNA for the CDR3: TGTGCCAGCAGCCTGTGGGCTGGAAATGAGCAGTTCTTC. It specifies CASSLWAGNEQFF.